A single sample gave rise to the 12 T cell receptor beta chains below, sequenced in a study of PD-L1 blockade in urothelial cancer (dated by TCRdb to the late 2010s). Library generation was performed with the immunoSEQ multiplex PCR assay. Entries here come from immuneACCESS through TCRdb and include only in-frame sequences with V and J called. Some clones fail to appear in such tables; in the studies checked, an unresolved V gene covers under half of the shortfall, and the cause of the remainder is unknown. The sample table holds 20,000 to 30,000 clones, of which roughly 83% were seen once. In total, the top ten clones hold about 8.9% of the sample. This sample comprised PBMCs, obtained around atezolizumab (anti-PD-L1) treatment. All receptors come from a man between 65 and 79 years old with urothelial cancer.

The table lists this clone with a count of one. The V gene is TRBV28, the J gene TRBJ2-7, with D possibly TRBD1 on 6 matching bases. The CDR3 spans 11 residues. The V end was cut by 7 bases, the J end by 5 bases, with 9 bases between. Germline CDR1 reads MDHEN; CDR2 reads SYDVKM. CDR3 sequence reads: CASKQGDEQYF. CDR3 nucleotides: TGTGCCAGCAAACAGGGCGACGAGCAGTACTTC. Together with reference TRBV28 and TRBJ2-7, the CDR3 gives the full variable domain: DVKVTQSSRYLVKRTGEKVFLECVQDMDHENMFWYRQDPGLGLRLIYFSYDVKMKEKGDIPEGYSVSREKKERFSLILESASTNQTSMYLCASKQGDEQYFGPGTRLTVT.

The rearrangement joins TRBV6-5 to TRBJ1-5, with no clear D. The V and J ends lost 0 bases and 7 bases respectively, with 10 bases between them. From germline, CDR1 is MNHEY and CDR2 SVGAGI. The CDR3 extends over 14 amino acids. CDR3 sequence: CASSYSLTGQPQHF. The CDR3 DNA follows: TGTGCCAGCAGTTACTCCCTGACTGGGCAGCCCCAGCATTTT.

The rearrangement links TRBV2 to TRBJ1-6, with D hard to call. Germline CDR1 is SNHLY and CDR2 is FYNNEI. Trimming cost V 1 base and J 7 bases, with 5 bases left between them. The CDR3 contains 13 residues. The DNA for the CDR3 is TGTGCCAGCAGTGAAGTCGCGAATTCACCCCTCCACTTT. Amino acid sequence: CASSEVANSPLHF. Together with reference TRBV2 and TRBJ1-6, the CDR3 gives the full variable domain: EPEVTQTPSHQVTQMGQEVILRCVPISNHLYFYWYRQILGQKVEFLVSFYNNEISEKSEIFDDQFSVERPDGSNFTLKIRSTKLEDSAMYFCASSEVANSPLHFGNGTRLTVT.

The genes are TRBV6-1 and TRBJ1-1; 7 bases are shared with TRBD1. V lost 2 bases, J lost 5 bases, and 5 bases stayed unmatched. The CDR3 spans 14 residues. Germline-derived CDR1 and CDR2 are MNHNS and SASEGT. CDR3 region: CASSEQTGSTEAFF. In DNA, the CDR3 is TGTGCCAGCAGTGAACAGACAGGGAGTACTGAAGCTTTCTTT.

The chain has TRBV25-1 and TRBJ2-2; D might be TRBD1 (6 bases). Trimming removed 5 bases from V and 3 bases from J, with 13 bases in between. The CDR3 runs to 15 residues. The germline V gene has CDR1 MGHDK and CDR2 SYGVNS. CDR3 nucleotide sequence: TGTGCCAGCAGTAAGACAGGCGCGTACACCGGGGAGCTGTTTTTT. Residues: CASSKTGAYTGELFF.

The chain joins TRBV12-5 to TRBJ2-1, with TRBD2 matching over 9 bases. CDR1 is LGHNT and CDR2 is FRNRAP in the germline V gene. Trimming cost V 6 bases and J 0 bases; bases outside gene matches: 12. CDR3 size: 18 residues. CDR3 DNA: TGTGCTAGTGGGGCCGGGACTAGCTGGAAAAGCTCCTACAATGAGCAGTTCTTC. It codes for CASGAGTSWKSSYNEQFF. Variable domain in full (rest from reference TRBV12-5 and TRBJ2-1): DARVTQTPRHKVTEMGQEVTMRCQPILGHNTVFWYRQTMMQGLELLAYFRNRAPLDDSGMPKDRFSAEMPDATLATLKIQPSEPRDSAVYFCASGAGTSWKSSYNEQFFGPGTRLTVL.

This chain uses TRBV5-4 with TRBJ2-2, with D tentatively TRBD1 (5 bases). Germline values: CDR1 SGHNT, CDR2 YYREEE (reference sequence). Trimming cost V 0 bases and J 5 bases, with 14 bases left between them. The CDR3 runs to 16 residues. CDR3 nucleotide sequence: TGTGCCAGCAGCTTGGTGGGTGCTCAGGGAACCGGGGAGCTGTTTTTT. This translates into CASSLVGAQGTGELFF.

The V call is TRBV21-1, the J call TRBJ1-5; the table's D call, TRBD1, has no DNA check behind it. TRBV21-1 is shown as a pseudogene. The CDR3 covers 14 residues. This CDR3 is CASSTDRGRQPQHF. For the CDR3, the DNA is TGTGCCAGCAGCACGGACAGGGGGCGTCAGCCCCAGCATTTT.

The chain employs TRBV14 and TRBJ2-1; 9 nucleotides match TRBD2. V lost 4 bases and J lost 0; bases outside the gene matches: 10. Per germline, CDR1 SGHDN and CDR2 FVKESK. This CDR3 spans 18 amino acids. CDR3: CASSPTTSGWSSYNEQFF. The CDR3 DNA sequence: TGTGCCAGCAGCCCCACAACTAGCGGGTGGAGCTCCTACAATGAGCAGTTCTTC.

This rearrangement joins TRBV28 to TRBJ2-7; D ambiguous. There are 11 residues in the CDR3. The germline CDR1 and CDR2 sequences are MDHEN and SYDVKM. The germline V and J ends were trimmed by 6 bases and 4 bases, with 7 bases remaining between them. CDR3 nucleotide sequence: TGTGCCAGCAGCTGGGCTTACGAGCAGTACTTC. This gives the protein CASSWAYEQYF.

This chain uses TRBV4-2 with TRBJ2-7; no clear D. In germline, CDR1 is LGHNA, CDR2 YNFKEQ. CDR3 length: 15 amino acids. With 1 base removed from V and 3 bases from J, the gap between germline ends came to 13 bases. The CDR3 here is CASSQANAVGYEQYF. DNA of the CDR3: TGTGCCAGCAGCCAAGCTAACGCGGTTGGCTACGAGCAGTACTTC.

The chain uses TRBV10-2 and TRBJ2-7; 10 bases map to TRBD1. Germline V CDR1 and CDR2: WSHSY, SAAADI. Unmatched junction bases numbered 4, after V lost 8 bases and J lost 3 bases. This CDR3 comprises 13 residues. The DNA of the CDR3 is TGCGCCAGCTCTGGACAGGGGGACTACGAGCAGTACTTC. Encoded protein: CASSGQGDYEQYF.